This entry describes one T cell receptor (beta chain). The sample holds a few counts of this clonotype. There is no known antigen for this receptor. Per-nucleotide qualities are absent, and no much larger clonotype sits a single base away. This entry belongs to a study of Graves' ophthalmopathy and Graves' hyperthyroidism (dated by TCRdb to 2017 to 2018). Turning to the overall study: Peripheral blood was collected at initial diagnosis, before any treatment. In total, over 130 blood samples were TCR-sequenced: some 40 ophthalmopathy, 80 or so hyperthyroidism and roughly 17 hyperthyroidism-to-ophthalmopathy patients. In six hyperthyroidism patients, T-cell repertoires of thyroid tissue and blood were compared. For independent validation, a separate cohort was made up of roughly 19 hyperthyroidism patients plus 17 patients who later progressed from hyperthyroidism to ophthalmopathy. After sampling, hyperthyroidism patients received methimazole starting at 30 mg daily, and ophthalmopathy patients received high-dose intravenous methylprednisolone. To explore V-J signatures that separate ophthalmopathy from hyperthyroidism, a discovery set of about a hundred patients was enrolled, consisting of 43 with ophthalmopathy and some 56 with stable hyperthyroidism. To tell Graves' ophthalmopathy apart from Graves' hyperthyroidism, and to predict which patients would progress to ophthalmopathy, the study relied on TCR beta repertoire signatures. The 75 to 100 discovery patients were divided at random into training and test sets in a 7:3 ratio. Study-level results and caveats: Among expanded thyroid clonotypes with frequency above 0.001, most also showed up in blood, which suggests that blood repertoires may reflect the thyroid immune response. In validation, the model predicted ophthalmopathy progression with about 71% sensitivity and around 72% specificity; some twelve predicted patients were CT-confirmed with GO in a median of about 6.2 months. Sample size was not predetermined statistically, and investigators were not blinded to group allocation. In cross-validation, the 13-signature model distinguished ophthalmopathy from stable hyperthyroidism with about 88% sensitivity and around 82% specificity, and in the test set the corresponding values were approximately 80% and 68%.

Ophthalmopathy patients had moderately to severely active disease, Clinical Activity Score of at least 3, NOSPECS grade of at least 4, and disease duration under 3 months. Patients were excluded if they had other autoimmune diseases, uncontrolled infections, pregnancy or lactation. Diagnosis was based on clinical symptoms, serum thyroxine, TRAb, thyroid ultrasound and orbital computed tomography. Using Ficoll-Paque density gradient centrifugation, PBMCs were isolated from 9.5 to 10 ml of fresh peripheral blood. Total RNA was extracted using Trizol reagent, and RNA quality was checked on an Agilent 2100 Bioanalyzer. TCR beta CDR3 regions were amplified from RNA transcripts for repertoire sequencing. A first-round RT-PCR used HTBI primers with the Qiagen OneStep RT-PCR kit, followed by a second-round multiplex PCR, size selection and purification. Libraries were sequenced on an Illumina HiSeq2000 using paired-end 100 bp reads. As for how the authors treated the data: SOAPnuke was used for read processing, and reads with adapters, uncalled bases, a mean Phred below 15, or no exact constant-primer or identifier match were discarded. High-quality paired reads were merged with COPE v1.2.5. Unique nucleotide sequences were defined as clonotypes and aligned to IMGT TRB V, D and J references using MiTCR v1.1. Only V-J combinations with frequency above 0.0001 were analysed, covering 99% to 99.2% of repertoires. For each V-J combination, a TCR clonal expansion and chaos score was defined as F50 clonal expansion divided by the chaos observed in the TCRdist matrix. Welch's t-statistics and random forest were used to narrow the features down to 10 to 15 V-J combinations, which were then fed into a naive Bayes classifier. The similarity between thyroid and blood repertoires was quantified using the Morisita-Horn index. TCRdb trimmed public reads at Q25 via fastp, called clones via MiXCR and kept in-frame beta chains. Rows are unified per CDR3 protein, each entry keeping the most common DNA and genes. The V and J calls reflect TCRdb's pipeline rather than the authors' work. The sample includes roughly 160,000 distinct CDR3 sequences, with approximately 40% observed a single time. The ten top clones hold 7.5% to 10% of the sample.

Source material: peripheral blood. This TCR derives from a man under 40 with Graves' ophthalmopathy. Donor details come from another sample of the same person, matched by shared clones.

For the CDR3, the sequence is CASSYRHYYEQYF. The sequence in DNA is TGTGCCAGCAGCTATAGACACTACTACGAGCAGTACTTC. The rearranged chain carries TRBV12-3 or TRBV12-4 and TRBJ2-7; no D segment can be confidently identified. From its cysteine to its phenylalanine, the CDR3 spans 13 amino acids. CDR3 DNA only is kept here, 39 bases in frame from base 1. Trimming at the junction amounts to 6 bases on V and 3 bases on J, and the germline ends lie 12 bases apart.